The 19 T cell receptor beta chains reported below all come from one sample, sequenced in a study of human T cells and chemical hapten exposure. The time point is: patch test 1, 2 weeks after DPC sensitization. Treatment reported: therapeutic diphenylcyclopropenone sensitization with weekly scalp DPC. Researchers extracted total RNA from unfractionated whole blood. Each CDR3 protein gets one entry after TCRdb re-called the RACE reads with MiXCR. The table shows roughly 38,000 distinct CDR3 sequences, with 3% to 4.5% occurring only once. The sample consisted of whole blood, taken in connection with sensitization to the hapten diphenylcyclopropenone (DPC). These receptors came from a man aged 50 to 59 with alopecia areata. Some clones in this sample may be carry-over from other donors' samples.

This clonotype was counted many times. The chain uses TRBV29-1 and TRBJ2-7; no reliable D call. The CDR3 runs 12 residues. V was cut by 0 bases and J by 7 bases, with 10 bases left in between. Germline V lookup: CDR1 SQVTM, CDR2 ANQGSEA. The CDR3 coding sequence is TGCAGCGTTGAAGATCCCGGGCAGGAGCAGTACTTC. Protein sequence: CSVEDPGQEQYF.

Ten or more counts support this clonotype. V gene TRBV29-1 combines with J gene TRBJ2-7; 7 positions match TRBD2. CDR1 is SQVTM and CDR2 is ANQGSEA in the germline V gene. This CDR3 has 14 amino acids. Trimming cost V 5 bases and J 6 bases; bases outside gene matches: 13. This CDR3 is CSVRKTRGSSEQYF. CDR3 bases: TGCAGCGTTCGGAAAACCCGCGGGAGCTCCGAGCAGTACTTC.

In its sample, this clonotype was seen many times. The chain links TRBV27 to TRBJ2-7, with D perhaps TRBD1 (7 bases). The CDR3 runs to 16 residues. CDR1 MNHEY and CDR2 SMNVEV come from the germline V gene (reference sequence). The V and J ends lost 5 bases and 1 base respectively, with 18 bases between them. The CDR3 coding sequence is TGTGCCAGCAGTCGACTAGTCCGGGACAGATCCTACGAGCAGTACTTC. Residues: CASSRLVRDRSYEQYF.

The chain has TRBV5-1 and TRBJ2-1; a weak D match, TRBD2 (6 bases). Germline V gene lookup returns CDR1 SGHRS and CDR2 YFSETQ. CDR3 length: 15 amino acids. V was shortened by 1 base and J by 9 bases, with 17 bases between the two germline ends. The CDR3 loop is CASSLWRGEGGEQFF. The DNA of the CDR3 is TGCGCCAGCAGCTTGTGGCGGGGAGAAGGCGGTGAGCAGTTCTTC.

Ten or more counts support this clonotype. This chain uses TRBV28 with TRBJ1-4; 7 bases agree with TRBD1. V gave up 5 bases and J gave up 8 bases; unmatched junction bases: 5. The CDR3 sequence is 13 residues long. Germline CDR1 MDHEN, CDR2 SYDVKM. The CDR3 here is CASSDRDREKLFF. The CDR3 nucleotides read TGTGCCAGCAGTGACAGGGATCGAGAAAAACTGTTTTTT.

This clonotype was recorded many times. The V gene is TRBV7-2, the J gene TRBJ1-3, with D possibly matching TRBD1 (6 bases). Deletions cut 5 bases from V and 4 bases from J, with 12 bases between. CDR3 length: 14 residues. Looked up from germline, CDR1 is SGHTA and CDR2 is FQGNSA. The CDR3 coding sequence is TGTGCCAGCAGCATGACAGGCGGAGGAAACACCATATATTTT. This codes for CASSMTGGGNTIYF.

This clonotype was seen at least ten times. This sequence joins TRBV6-5 and TRBJ2-5; 7 bases match TRBD2. This CDR3 comprises 12 residues. Germline V gene data show CDR1 as MNHEY and CDR2 as SVGAGI. The V segment lost 6 bases and the J segment 5 bases; nucleotides outside the gene matches: 3. In DNA, the CDR3 is TGTGCCAGCAGACGGGGGGAGGAGACCCAGTACTTC. It specifies CASRRGEETQYF.

This clonotype appeared many times. The chain's CDR3 is CASREFGGSGADTQYF. CDR3 bases: TGTGCCAGCAGAGAATTTGGCGGGAGCGGCGCAGATACGCAGTATTTT. V is TRBV6-1 and J is TRBJ2-3, with 7 positions matching TRBD2. The CDR3 has 16 residues. V trimming: 6 bases; J trimming: 4 bases; junction bases outside the gene matches: 13. Germline CDR1 MNHNS, CDR2 SASEGT.

This clonotype showed up many times. This chain connects TRBV6-4 to TRBJ1-5; 7 bases are shared with TRBD1. Trimming removed 3 bases from V and 0 bases from J; junction bases left unmatched: 2. From germline, CDR1 is MRHNA and CDR2 SNTAGT. This CDR3 comprises 15 residues. As DNA, the CDR3 is TGTGCCAGCAGTGAACAGGGGTATAGCAATCAGCCCCAGCATTTT. Encoded protein: CASSEQGYSNQPQHF.

In this sample, this clonotype turned up many times. The V and J genes are TRBV10-3 and TRBJ2-7; 10 nucleotides agree with TRBD2. From germline, CDR1 is ENHRY and CDR2 SYGVKD. V was pared by 5 bases and J by 5 bases, with 3 bases of the junction left unmatched. The CDR3 length is 13 residues. CDR3 sequence reads: CAISRGLANEQYF. Here the CDR3 DNA reads TGTGCCATCAGTAGGGGACTAGCGAACGAGCAGTACTTC.

This clonotype was seen at least ten times. This chain links TRBV20-1 with TRBJ2-7; no clear D gene. V was cut by 3 bases and J by 2 bases, with 14 bases left in between. The CDR3 is 14 residues long. Germline V gene data show CDR1 as DFQATT and CDR2 as SNEGSKA (reference sequence). The CDR3 DNA reads as TGCAGTGCTAGCCAAATGTCAGCACCCTACGAGCAGTACTTC. It yields the protein CSASQMSAPYEQYF.

This clonotype was observed many times. The chain joins TRBV6-1 to TRBJ1-5, with D possibly matching TRBD1 (6 bases). CDR3 size: 14 residues. CDR1 is MNHNS and CDR2 is SASEGT in the germline V gene. Trimming took 5 bases from V and 4 from J, leaving 12 bases between them. CDR3 nucleotides: TGTGCCAGCAGTCAACAGGGTTGGAATCAGCCCCAGCATTTT. As protein: CASSQQGWNQPQHF.

This clonotype was observed at least ten times. This chain joins TRBV30 and TRBJ2-3, with D possibly being TRBD2 (7 bases). Germline assignment: CDR1 GTSNPN and CDR2 SVGIG (reference sequence). CDR3 length equals 16 residues. V was pared by 2 bases and J by 4 bases, with 19 bases between. Here the CDR3 reads CAWSSRGTGGADTQYF. The CDR3, as DNA: TGTGCCTGGAGTTCAAGGGGGACGGGAGGAGCAGATACGCAGTATTTT.

This clonotype was seen many times. The chain uses TRBV7-2 and TRBJ2-5, with D uncertain. Deletions cut 5 bases from V and 5 bases from J, with 21 bases between. Germline V CDR1 and CDR2: SGHTA, FQGNSA. The CDR3 sequence is 16 residues long. The CDR3 region has the DNA TGTGCCAGCAGCCCCCAATCGGGCGGTATTGTTGAGACCCAGTACTTC. Protein: CASSPQSGGIVETQYF.

The chain has TRBV20-1 and TRBJ2-3, with a tentative D call TRBD2 (6 bases). The CDR3 totals 15 residues. CDR1 is DFQATT, CDR2 SNEGSKA, per germline (reference sequence). V was shortened by 5 bases and J by 1 base, with 16 bases between the two germline ends. The CDR3 spells CSAGGISLGTDTQYF. CDR3 sequence (DNA): TGCAGTGCTGGAGGGATCTCCCTTGGCACAGATACGCAGTATTTT.

This clonotype showed up many times. V gene TRBV5-1 combines with J gene TRBJ2-3; 7 bases line up with TRBD1. CDR1 and CDR2 from the germline V gene are SGHRS and YFSETQ. This CDR3 has 11 amino acids. J lost 10 bases, V lost 3 bases, and 2 bases had no gene match. The CDR3 nucleotides read TGCGCCAGCAGCTATGGACAGGCGCAGTATTTT. The encoded protein is CASSYGQAQYF. Full variable domain (missing parts from reference TRBV5-1 and TRBJ2-3): KAGVTQTPRYLIKTRGQQVTLSCSPISGHRSVSWYQQTPGQGLQFLFEYFSETQRNKGNFPGRFSGRQFSNSRSEMNVSTLELGDSALYLCASSYGQAQYFGPGTRLTVL.

This clonotype was detected only a few times. The chain links TRBV5-1 to TRBJ2-7; D could derive from TRBD1 or TRBD2 (5 bases each). CDR1 and CDR2 (germline): SGHRS, YFSETQ. The CDR3 sequence is 14 residues long. Deletions cut 5 bases from V and 2 bases from J, with 14 bases between. CDR3 region: CASSLVQEAYEQYF. In DNA, the CDR3 is TGCGCCAGCAGTCTCGTACAGGAGGCCTACGAGCAGTACTTC.

This clonotype came up many times. This chain uses TRBV4-1 with TRBJ2-5, with D hard to call. Trimming shortened V by 0 bases and J by 2 bases, and 10 bases separated the two germline ends. Per germline, CDR1 MGHRA and CDR2 YSYEKL. The CDR3 has 15 amino acids. In DNA, the CDR3 is TGCGCCAGCAGCCAAGATCATGCATTTCAAGAGACCCAGTACTTC. Amino acid sequence: CASSQDHAFQETQYF.

This clonotype was detected ten times or more. The rearrangement uses TRBV10-3 and TRBJ2-5, with 10 bases identical to TRBD2. The V segment lost 4 bases and the J segment 4 bases; nucleotides outside the gene matches: 9. Per the germline V gene, CDR1 is ENHRY and CDR2 is SYGVKD. The CDR3 is 16 amino acids. CDR3 bases: TGTGCCATCAGTGCCCGTCTAGCGGGAGAGGGAGAGACCCAGTACTTC. Translation: CAISARLAGEGETQYF.